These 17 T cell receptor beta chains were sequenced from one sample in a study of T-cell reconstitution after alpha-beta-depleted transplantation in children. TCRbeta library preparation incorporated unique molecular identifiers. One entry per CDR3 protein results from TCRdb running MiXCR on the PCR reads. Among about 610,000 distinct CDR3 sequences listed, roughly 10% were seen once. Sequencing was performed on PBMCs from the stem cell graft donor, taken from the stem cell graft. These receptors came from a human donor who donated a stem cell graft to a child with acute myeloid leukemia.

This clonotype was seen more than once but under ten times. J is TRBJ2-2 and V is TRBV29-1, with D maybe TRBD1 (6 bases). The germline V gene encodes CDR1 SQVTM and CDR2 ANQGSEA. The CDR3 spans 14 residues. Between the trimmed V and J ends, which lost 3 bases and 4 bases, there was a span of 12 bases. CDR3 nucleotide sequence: TGCAGCGTTGATGGGGGCTTATCCACCGGGGAGCTGTTTTTT. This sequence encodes CSVDGGLSTGELFF.

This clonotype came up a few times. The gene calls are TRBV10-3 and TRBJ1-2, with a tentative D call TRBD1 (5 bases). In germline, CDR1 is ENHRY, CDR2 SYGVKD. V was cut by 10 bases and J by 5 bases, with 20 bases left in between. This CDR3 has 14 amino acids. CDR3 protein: CATQRQLGVYGYTF. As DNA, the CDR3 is TGTGCCACCCAGAGACAGTTGGGGGTATATGGCTACACCTTC.

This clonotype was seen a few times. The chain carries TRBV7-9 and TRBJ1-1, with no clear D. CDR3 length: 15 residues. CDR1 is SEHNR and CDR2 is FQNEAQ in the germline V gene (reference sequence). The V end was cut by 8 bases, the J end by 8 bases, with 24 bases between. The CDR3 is CASSLGRGNGIEAFF. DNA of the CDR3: TGTGCCAGCTCCCTAGGGAGAGGGAATGGGATCGAAGCTTTCTTT.

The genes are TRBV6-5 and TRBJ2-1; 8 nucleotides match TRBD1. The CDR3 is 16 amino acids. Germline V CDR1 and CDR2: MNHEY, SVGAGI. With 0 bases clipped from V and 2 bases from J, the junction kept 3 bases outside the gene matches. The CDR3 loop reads CASSYSQGAAYNEQFF. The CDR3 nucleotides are TGTGCCAGCAGTTACTCCCAGGGGGCCGCCTACAATGAGCAGTTCTTC.

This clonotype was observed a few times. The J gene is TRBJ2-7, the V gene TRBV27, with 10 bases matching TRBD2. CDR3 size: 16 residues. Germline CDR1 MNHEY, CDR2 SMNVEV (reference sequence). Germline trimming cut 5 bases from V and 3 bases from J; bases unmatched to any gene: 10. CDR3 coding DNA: TGTGCCAGCAGTCCGCCTCGGACTAGCGGAATCTACGAGCAGTACTTC. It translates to CASSPPRTSGIYEQYF.

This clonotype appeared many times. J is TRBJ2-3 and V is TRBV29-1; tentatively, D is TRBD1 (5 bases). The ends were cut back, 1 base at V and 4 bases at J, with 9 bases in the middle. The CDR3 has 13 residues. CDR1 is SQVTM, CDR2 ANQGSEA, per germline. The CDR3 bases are TGCAGCGTTGAAGGCCGACAGTCAGATACGCAGTATTTT. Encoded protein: CSVEGRQSDTQYF.

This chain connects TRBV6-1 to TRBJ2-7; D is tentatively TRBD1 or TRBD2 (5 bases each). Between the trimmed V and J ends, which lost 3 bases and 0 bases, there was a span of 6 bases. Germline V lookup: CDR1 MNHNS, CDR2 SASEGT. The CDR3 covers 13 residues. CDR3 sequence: CASSDGASYEQYF. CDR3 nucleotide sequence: TGTGCCAGCAGTGACGGGGCCTCCTACGAGCAGTACTTC.

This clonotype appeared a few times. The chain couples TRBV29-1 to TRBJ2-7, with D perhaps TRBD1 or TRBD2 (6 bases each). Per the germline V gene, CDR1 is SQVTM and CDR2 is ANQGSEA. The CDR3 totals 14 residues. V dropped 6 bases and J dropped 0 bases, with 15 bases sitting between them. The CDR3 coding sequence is TGCAGCGTGGGGGCTAGCGTAACCTCCTACGAGCAGTACTTC. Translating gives CSVGASVTSYEQYF.

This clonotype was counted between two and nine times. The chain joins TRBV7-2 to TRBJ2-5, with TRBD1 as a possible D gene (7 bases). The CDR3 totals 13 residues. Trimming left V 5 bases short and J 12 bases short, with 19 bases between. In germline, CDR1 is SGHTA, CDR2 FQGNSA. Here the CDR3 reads CASSLIRGVEEYF. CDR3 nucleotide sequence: TGTGCCAGCAGCCTCATCAGGGGGGTTGAGGAGTACTTC.

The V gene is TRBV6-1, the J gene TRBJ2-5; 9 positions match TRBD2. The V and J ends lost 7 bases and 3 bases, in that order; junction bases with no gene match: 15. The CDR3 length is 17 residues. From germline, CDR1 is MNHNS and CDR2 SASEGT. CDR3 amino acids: CASTTRGSGRTEETQYF. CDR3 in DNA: TGTGCCAGCACCACCCGGGGTAGCGGGAGAACGGAAGAGACCCAGTACTTC.

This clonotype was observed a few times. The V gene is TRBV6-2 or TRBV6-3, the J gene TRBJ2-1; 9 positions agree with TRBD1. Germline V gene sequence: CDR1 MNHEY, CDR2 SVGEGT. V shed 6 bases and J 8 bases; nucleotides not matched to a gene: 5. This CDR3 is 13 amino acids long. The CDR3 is CASRRTGVDEQFF. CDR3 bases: TGTGCCAGCAGGAGGACAGGGGTCGATGAGCAGTTCTTC.

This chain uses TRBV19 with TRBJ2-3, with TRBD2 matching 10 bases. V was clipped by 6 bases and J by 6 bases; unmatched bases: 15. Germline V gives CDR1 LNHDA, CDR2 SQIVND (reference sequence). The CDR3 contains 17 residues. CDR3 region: CASRTRASGRIRDTQYF. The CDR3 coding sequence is TGTGCCAGTAGAACCAGGGCTAGCGGGAGAATAAGGGATACGCAGTATTTT.

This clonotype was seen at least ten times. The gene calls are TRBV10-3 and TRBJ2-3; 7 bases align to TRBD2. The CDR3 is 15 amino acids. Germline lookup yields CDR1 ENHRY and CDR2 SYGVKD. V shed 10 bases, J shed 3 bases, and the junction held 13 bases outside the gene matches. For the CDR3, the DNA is TGTGCCACCGTTTCAGACGCGGGAGCTACAGATACGCAGTATTTT. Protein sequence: CATVSDAGATDTQYF.

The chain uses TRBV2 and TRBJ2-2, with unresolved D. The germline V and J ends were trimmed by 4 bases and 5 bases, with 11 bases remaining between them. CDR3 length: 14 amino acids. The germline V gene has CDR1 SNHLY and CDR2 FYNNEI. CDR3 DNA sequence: TGTGCCAGCAGTGTTCGTGAGGTTACCGGGGAGCTGTTTTTT. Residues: CASSVREVTGELFF.

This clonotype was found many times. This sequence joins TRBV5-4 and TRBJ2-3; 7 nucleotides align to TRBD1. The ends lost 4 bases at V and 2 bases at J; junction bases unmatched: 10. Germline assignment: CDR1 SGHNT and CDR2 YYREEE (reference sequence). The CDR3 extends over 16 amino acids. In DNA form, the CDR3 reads TGTGCCAGCAGCAGGCCCACTCAGGGGGTCACAGATACGCAGTATTTT. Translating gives CASSRPTQGVTDTQYF. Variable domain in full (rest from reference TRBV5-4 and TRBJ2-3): ETGVTQSPTHLIKTRGQQVTLRCSSQSGHNTVSWYQQALGQGPQFIFQYYREEENGRGNFPPRFSGLQFPNYSSELNVNALELDDSALYLCASSRPTQGVTDTQYFGPGTRLTVL.

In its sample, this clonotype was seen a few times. The CDR3, as DNA: TGCAGTGCTAGCGACGGGAGGGGCTATGGCTACACCTTC. Encoded protein: CSASDGRGYGYTF. The chain couples TRBV20-1 to TRBJ1-2; TRBD1 is a possible D gene (5 bases). Deletions cut 3 bases from V and 4 bases from J, with 12 bases between. Germline V gene lookup returns CDR1 DFQATT and CDR2 SNEGSKA (reference sequence). CDR3 length equals 13 residues.

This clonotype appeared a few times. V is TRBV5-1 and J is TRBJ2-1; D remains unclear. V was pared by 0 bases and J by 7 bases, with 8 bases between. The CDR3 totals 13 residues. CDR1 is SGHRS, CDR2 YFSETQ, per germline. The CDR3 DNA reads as TGCGCCAGCAGCTTGGGTGTAGTAAATGAGCAGTTCTTC. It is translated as CASSLGVVNEQFF.